Listed here is a single T cell receptor beta chain. Its antigen is unknown. Trimming left V 4 bases short and J 5 bases short, with 14 bases between. The germline gives CDR1 SGHRS, CDR2 YFSETQ. The CDR3 runs 14 residues. These data originate in a study of CD8 T cells in ankylosing spondylitis. General study results and limits: One TCR beta motif, made up of roughly eight highly homologous variants, appeared characteristic of ankylosing spondylitis blood.

TCRdb itself ran the 5' RACE reads through MiXCR, one entry per CDR3 protein. The sample lists 670,000 or so distinct CDR3 sequences, around 19% occurring once. The sequencing sample was made of blood, either unsorted or a sorted T cell fraction (not recorded which). The chain recombines TRBV5-1 with TRBJ2-3, with a tentative D call TRBD2 (6 bases). This TCR was recovered from a male donor with ankylosing spondylitis. CDR3 in DNA: TGCGCCAGCAGCAAGACTAGTCAGGAAGATACGCAGTATTTT. Residues: CASSKTSQEDTQYF.